This T cell receptor (beta chain) came from a study of CD8+ T cells in alopecia areata. Looking at the study overall: Patients remained on tofacitinib for 6 to 18 months and then went 6 months without it.

This clone was recorded only once. Its antigen remains unknown. Study conclusions and caveats: A great number of expanded lesional clones endured in scalp and blood during tofacitinib.

Extraction of RNA preceded its reverse transcription into cDNA, which served as the sequencing template. Measured with immunoSEQ multiplex PCR; TCRdb has only the in-frame clones, and not every one. The sample lists 150,000 to 200,000 clones; approximately 65% were seen once. The CDR3 length is 13 residues. Germline V gene data show CDR1 as GTSNPN and CDR2 as SVGIG (reference sequence). V was cut by 3 bases and J by 0 bases, with 8 bases left in between. As for treatment: oral pan-JAK inhibitor, 5-10 mg twice daily. The chain has TRBV30 and TRBJ1-1; D remains unclear. This clonotype originated in a human donor with alopecia areata. The sequencing here drew on CD4+ T cells sorted from blood, taken at week 4, from a patient treated with tofacitinib. The CDR3 loop reads CAWRNQLNTEAFF. The CDR3 bases are TGTGCCTGGAGAAATCAACTGAACACTGAAGCTTTCTTT.